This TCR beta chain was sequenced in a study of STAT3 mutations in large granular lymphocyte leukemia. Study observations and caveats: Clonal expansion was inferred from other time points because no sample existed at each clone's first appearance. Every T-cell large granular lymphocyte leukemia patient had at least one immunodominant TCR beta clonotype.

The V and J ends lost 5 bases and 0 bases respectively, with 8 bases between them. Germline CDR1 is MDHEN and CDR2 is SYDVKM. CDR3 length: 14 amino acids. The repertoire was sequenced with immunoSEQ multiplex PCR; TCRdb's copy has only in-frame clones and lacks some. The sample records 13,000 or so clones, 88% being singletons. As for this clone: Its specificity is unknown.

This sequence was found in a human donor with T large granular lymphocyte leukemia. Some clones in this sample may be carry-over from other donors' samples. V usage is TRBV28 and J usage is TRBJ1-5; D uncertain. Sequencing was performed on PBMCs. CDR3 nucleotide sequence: TGTGCCAGCAGTCCCGGCCATAGCAATCAGCCCCAGCATTTT. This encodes CASSPGHSNQPQHF.